The T cell receptor beta chain under discussion was sequenced for a study of cytomegalovirus exposure and HLA in healthy donors. As for the study in general: Across a few hundred genotyped donors, roughly 80% landed in the Caucasian-associated ancestry cluster. Study-level findings and limits: Researchers reported in a later analysis that common viral pathogens appeared linked to several top clusters. In a later analysis, V- and J-gene trimming of beta chains associated with a DCLRE1C missense variant, replicated independently. According to a later analysis, most TCR beta chains associated with CMV appeared HLA-restricted.

This clone is a singleton in its sample. Its specificity is unknown. Primers for the PCR totalled 60 Vbeta and 13 Jbeta. Sequenced by immunoSEQ multiplex PCR; TCRdb stores in-frame clones only, minus some. The sample holds 150,000 to 200,000 clones, over 80% seen once. Trimming took off 3 bases at V and 7 bases at J, with 16 bases between the two ends. CDR3 length equals 14 residues. Germline-derived CDR1 and CDR2 are SGHVS and FQNEAQ. V is TRBV7-8 and J is TRBJ2-7; tentatively, D is TRBD1 (6 bases). The sequence came from a man aged 40-49 years in good health and CMV-seropositive. Sequencing was done on a sample of PBMCs. The chain's CDR3 is CASSFSEFGTEQYF. CDR3 nucleotides: TGTGCCAGCAGCTTCAGCGAGTTCGGGACAGAGCAGTACTTC.